Here is one T cell receptor (beta chain) with its context. This entry comes from a study of memory CD4+ T cells and cytomegalovirus serostatus. Study details: Donors were healthy Belgian adults, 10 or so CMV seropositive and 20 to 30 seronegative.

Single viable CD3+CD4+CD8-CD45RO+ cells were sorted as the memory CD4+ T cells. Study processing details: Out-of-frame sequences were removed, leaving around 2,000,000 distinct TCRbeta sequences. Only in-frame clones appear in the TCRdb table, and some are missing; sequencing was by immunoSEQ multiplex PCR. V and J calls and clone size follow that table, whereas D and trimming were derived from the DNA. The sample carries approximately 44,000 clones, 76% recorded once. This CDR3 contains 15 residues. V was shortened by 2 bases and J by 2 bases, with 12 bases between the two germline ends. Germline-derived CDR1 and CDR2 are SGHTS and YDEGEE.

V usage is TRBV5-8 and J usage is TRBJ2-3; tentatively, D is TRBD1 (8 bases). This clonotype originated in an adult in good health and CMV-seronegative. The specimen sequenced was memory CD4+ T cells from blood. CDR3 coding DNA: TGTGCCAGCAGCTTACAGGGGGGGATCACAGATACGCAGTATTTT. Protein: CASSLQGGITDTQYF.